This note documents a single T cell receptor beta chain sequence. Its target is not known. The data were obtained in a study of CD8+ T cells in alopecia areata. Study overall: Oral tofacitinib (5 to 10 mg twice daily) was administered to treated patients. The tofacitinib course ran for 6 to 18 months and was followed by 6 months off drug.

V lost 8 bases and J 0 bases, leaving 11 bases between the germline ends. The germline gives CDR1 LNHDA, CDR2 SQIVND (reference sequence). The CDR3 sequence is 15 residues long. Treatment reported: oral pan-JAK inhibitor, 5-10 mg twice daily. TCR sequencing used cDNA made by reverse transcription of extracted RNA. Sequencing was performed with immunoSEQ multiplex PCR; in TCRdb, only in-frame clones are kept and a portion is missing. The sample shows 110,000 or so clones, 56% of them seen only once. Study-level results: In blood and scalp, many expanded lesional clones persisted during tofacitinib. The study found tofacitinib significantly decreased scalp clonality and expanded CD8+ clones among the top 100.

The sequences come from CD4+ T cells sorted from blood, collected at week 24, from a patient treated with tofacitinib. This rearrangement joins TRBV19 to TRBJ2-6; D possibly corresponds to TRBD2 (7 bases). The receptor was derived from a human donor with alopecia areata. The CDR3 loop reads CASRGASSGANVLTF. CDR3 coding DNA: TGTGCCAGTCGGGGGGCCAGCTCTGGGGCCAACGTCCTGACTTTC.